The rows below give T cell receptor beta chains drawn from one sample of a study of PD-L1 blockade in urothelial cancer. Method: immunoSEQ multiplex PCR; TCRdb's copy keeps in-frame clones and lacks some. This table has some 74,000 clones, roughly 80% appearing once. Material: PBMCs, obtained around atezolizumab (anti-PD-L1) treatment. Source of these receptors: a man aged 40-55 years with urothelial cancer. Each CDR3 is given with its conserved first and last residue. The order of the fields is J gene, D gene, clone size, V gene, CDR3 DNA, CDR3 protein. The D gene is left open where the match is weak. Clone size appears in some rows only: once, few, many, or a class for an expanded clone.

TRBJ2-7 NA NA TRBV27 TGTGCCAGCAGTTTGAGTGCCGGCCGGGACTCGCAGTACTTC CASSLSAGRDSQYF
TRBJ2-7 NA NA TRBV6-5 TGTGCCAGCAGTTACTCGCGGGGCACCTACGAGCAGTACTTC CASSYSRGTYEQYF
TRBJ2-3 NA NA TRBV10-3 TGTGCCATCAGGGGTCCCCGCGGGGTATCCGCCCTAGCAGCCGATACGCAGTATTTT CAIRGPRGVSALAADTQYF
TRBJ1-5 TRBD1 NA TRBV6-1 TGTGCCAGCAGACAGGGGGTGAATAGCAATCAGCCCCAGCATTTT CASRQGVNSNQPQHF
TRBJ2-7 TRBD1 NA TRBV27 TGTGCCAGCAGTTATCAACGGGACAGGGTCTACGAGCAGTACTTC CASSYQRDRVYEQYF
TRBJ2-7 NA NA TRBV5-4 TGTGCCAGCAGCTTGGTAGGGGTCAGCTCCTACGAGCAGTACTTC CASSLVGVSSYEQYF
TRBJ2-1 TRBD2 NA TRBV5-1 TGCGCCAGCAGCTTGGAAGCGGGAGGGTACAATGAGCAGTTCTTC CASSLEAGGYNEQFF
TRBJ2-2 NA NA TRBV9 TGTGCCAGCAGCGTAGTACAGGGCGGCACCGGGGAGCTGTTTTTT CASSVVQGGTGELFF
TRBJ2-5 TRBD1 NA TRBV28 TGTGCCAGCAGTCCCGGGACAGAGGAGACCCAGTACTTC CASSPGTEETQYF
TRBJ2-7 TRBD2 NA TRBV28 TGTGCCAGCAGTTCGGGACTAGCGGGACTCTACGAGCAGTACTTC CASSSGLAGLYEQYF
TRBJ1-2 TRBD1 NA TRBV6-1 TGTGCCACTTCAGGGGGGACGGGCTACACCTTC CATSGGTGYTF
TRBJ2-7 NA few TRBV7-3 TGTGCCAGCAGCGCTTACAGGGAGCAGTCCTTC CASSAYREQSF
TRBJ1-1 NA many TRBV15 TGTGCCACCAGCAGAGGGAGCACTGAAGCTTTCTTT CATSRGSTEAFF
TRBJ2-5 NA NA TRBV6-5 TGTGCCAGCACCTGGAGTCAGGGTAGTATGGAGACCCAGTACTTC CASTWSQGSMETQYF
TRBJ2-1 TRBD1 NA TRBV27 TGTGCCAGCAGTTCCCGCGGGACAGGCCCTAATGAGCAGTTCTTC CASSSRGTGPNEQFF
TRBJ1-1 NA NA TRBV19 TGTGCCAGTAGTATGAGAGTCAGCGGGACTGAAGCTTTCTTT CASSMRVSGTEAFF
TRBJ2-6 TRBD2 NA TRBV2 TGTGCCAGCAGTGTTGGCGGGAGCCCCGGGGCCAACGTCCTGACTTTC CASSVGGSPGANVLTF
TRBJ2-3 NA NA TRBV18 TGTGCCAGCTTTACACTGGGGCTGAGCACAGATACGCAGTATTTT CASFTLGLSTDTQYF
TRBJ2-3 TRBD2 NA TRBV9 TGTGCCAGCAGCGTAGAGACTAGCGGGCAATTCACAGATACGCAGTATTTT CASSVETSGQFTDTQYF
TRBJ2-2 NA NA TRBV5-1 TGCGCCAGCAGCTTGCGGACAGTCGGCCCCGGGGAGCTGTTTTTT CASSLRTVGPGELFF
TRBJ2-6 NA once TRBV6-5 TGTGCCAGCGGAAGACAGGGGGCCAACGTCCTGACTTTC CASGRQGANVLTF
TRBJ2-7 TRBD2 NA TRBV7-2 TGTGCCAGCAGCTTAGGGTTAGCGGGACCGAGCTCCTACGAGCAGTACTTC CASSLGLAGPSSYEQYF
TRBJ1-1 NA NA TRBV9 TGTGCCAGCAGCGTGGCCGTGGGGGCGATGGACACTGAAGCTTTCTTT CASSVAVGAMDTEAFF
TRBJ1-2 TRBD1 NA TRBV5-6 TGTGCCAGCAGCCTGTATAGTCCGGGGACAGCCTATGGCTACACCTTC CASSLYSPGTAYGYTF
TRBJ2-1 NA NA TRBV30 TGTGCCTGGAGTGAGCAGATAGCCAATGAGCAGTTCTTC CAWSEQIANEQFF
TRBJ1-1 TRBD1 NA TRBV4-1 TGCGCCAGCAGCCTCCGACAGGGAGTGAACACTGAAGCTTTCTTT CASSLRQGVNTEAFF
TRBJ2-1 TRBD2 NA TRBV5-1 TGCGCCAGCAGCTTTTCTCCGGGACTAGCAACGACTGAGCAGTTCTTC CASSFSPGLATTEQFF
TRBJ2-7 NA NA TRBV27 TGTGCCAGCAGTTTGTCGCCCGGCTCCTACGAGCAGTACTTC CASSLSPGSYEQYF
TRBJ2-1 TRBD1 few TRBV7-2 TGTGCCAGCAGAGCAGACAGGGCCTCCTACAATGAGCAGTTCTTC CASRADRASYNEQFF
TRBJ2-1 TRBD1 NA TRBV19 TGTGCCAGTAGTATCCGGGACAGCCACAATGAGCAGTTCTTC CASSIRDSHNEQFF
TRBJ1-5 NA NA TRBV30 TGTGCCTGGAGTGGGAAGGGAGGACAGCCCCAGCATTTT CAWSGKGGQPQHF
TRBJ2-1 NA NA TRBV13 TGTGCCAGCAGTTCTCCAGAGAGAGGGCCGGCCTACAATGAGCAGTTCTTC CASSSPERGPAYNEQFF
TRBJ2-7 TRBD2 NA TRBV27 TGTGCCAGCAGTCCCCCCCAGCGGGAGAGGTCCTACGAGCAGTACTTC CASSPPQRERSYEQYF
TRBJ2-3 NA NA TRBV6-1 TGTGCCAGCAGTGAAGCCAGGGCACAACGCACAGATACGCAGTATTTT CASSEARAQRTDTQYF
TRBJ1-1 NA NA TRBV27 TGTGCCAGCAGACGATCCGCAGGGGACTATATGAACACTGAAGCTTTCTTT CASRRSAGDYMNTEAFF